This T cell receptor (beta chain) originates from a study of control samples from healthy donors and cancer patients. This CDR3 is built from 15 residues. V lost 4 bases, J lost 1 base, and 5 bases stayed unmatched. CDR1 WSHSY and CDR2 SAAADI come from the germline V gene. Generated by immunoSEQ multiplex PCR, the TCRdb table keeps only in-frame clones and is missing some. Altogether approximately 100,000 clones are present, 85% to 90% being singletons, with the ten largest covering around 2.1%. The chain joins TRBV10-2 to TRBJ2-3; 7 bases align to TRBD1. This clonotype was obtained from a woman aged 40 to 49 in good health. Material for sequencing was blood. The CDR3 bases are TGCGCCAGCAGTGGACAGGGAGCGGGCACAGATACGCAGTATTTT. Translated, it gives CASSGQGAGTDTQYF.